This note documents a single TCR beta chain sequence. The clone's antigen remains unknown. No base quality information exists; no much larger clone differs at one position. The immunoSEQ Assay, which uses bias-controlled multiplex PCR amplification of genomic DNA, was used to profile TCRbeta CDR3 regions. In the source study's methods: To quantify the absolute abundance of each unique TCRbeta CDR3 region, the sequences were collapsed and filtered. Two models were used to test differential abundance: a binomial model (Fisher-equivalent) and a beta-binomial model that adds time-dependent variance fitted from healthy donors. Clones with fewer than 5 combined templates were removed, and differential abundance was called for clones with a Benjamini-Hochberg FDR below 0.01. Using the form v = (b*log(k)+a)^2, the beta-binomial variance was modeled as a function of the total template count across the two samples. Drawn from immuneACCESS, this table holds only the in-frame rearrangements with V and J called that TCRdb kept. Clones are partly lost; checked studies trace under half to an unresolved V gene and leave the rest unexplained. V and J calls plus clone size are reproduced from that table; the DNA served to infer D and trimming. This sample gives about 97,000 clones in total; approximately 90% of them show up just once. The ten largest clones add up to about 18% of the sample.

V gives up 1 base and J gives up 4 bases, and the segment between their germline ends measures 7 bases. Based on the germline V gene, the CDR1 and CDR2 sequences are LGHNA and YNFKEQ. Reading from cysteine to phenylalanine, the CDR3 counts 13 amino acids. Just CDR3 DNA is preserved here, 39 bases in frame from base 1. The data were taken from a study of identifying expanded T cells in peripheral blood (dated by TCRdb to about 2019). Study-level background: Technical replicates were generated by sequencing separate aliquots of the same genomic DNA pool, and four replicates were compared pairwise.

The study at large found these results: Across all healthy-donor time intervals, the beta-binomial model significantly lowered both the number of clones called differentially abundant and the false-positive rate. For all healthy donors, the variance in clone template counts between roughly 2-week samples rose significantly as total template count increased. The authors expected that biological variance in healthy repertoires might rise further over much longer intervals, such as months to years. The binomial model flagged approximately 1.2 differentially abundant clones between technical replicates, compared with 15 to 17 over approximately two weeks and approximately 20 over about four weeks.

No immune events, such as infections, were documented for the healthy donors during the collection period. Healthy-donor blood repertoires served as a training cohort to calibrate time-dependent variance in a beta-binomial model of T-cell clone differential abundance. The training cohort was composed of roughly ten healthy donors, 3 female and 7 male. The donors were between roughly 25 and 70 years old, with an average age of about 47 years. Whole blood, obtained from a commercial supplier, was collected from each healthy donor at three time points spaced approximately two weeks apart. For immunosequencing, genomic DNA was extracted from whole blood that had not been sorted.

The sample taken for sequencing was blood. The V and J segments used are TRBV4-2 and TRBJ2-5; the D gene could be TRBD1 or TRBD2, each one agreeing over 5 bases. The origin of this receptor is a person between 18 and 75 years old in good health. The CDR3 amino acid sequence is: CASSQGGGETQYF. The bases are TGTGCCAGCAGCCAAGGTGGGGGAGAGACCCAGTACTTC.